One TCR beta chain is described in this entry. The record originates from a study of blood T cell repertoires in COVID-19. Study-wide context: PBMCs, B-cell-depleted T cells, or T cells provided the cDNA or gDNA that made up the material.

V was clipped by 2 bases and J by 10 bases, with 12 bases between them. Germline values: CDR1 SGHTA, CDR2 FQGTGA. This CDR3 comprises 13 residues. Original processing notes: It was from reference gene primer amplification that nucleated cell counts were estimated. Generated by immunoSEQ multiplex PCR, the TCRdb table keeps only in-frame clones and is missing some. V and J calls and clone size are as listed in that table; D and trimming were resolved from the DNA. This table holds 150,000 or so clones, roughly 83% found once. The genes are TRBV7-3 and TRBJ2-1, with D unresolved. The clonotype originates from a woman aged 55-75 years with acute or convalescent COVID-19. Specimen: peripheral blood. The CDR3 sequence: CASSLSDNYEQFF. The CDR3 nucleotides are TGTGCCAGCAGCTTATCCGATAACTACGAGCAGTTCTTC.